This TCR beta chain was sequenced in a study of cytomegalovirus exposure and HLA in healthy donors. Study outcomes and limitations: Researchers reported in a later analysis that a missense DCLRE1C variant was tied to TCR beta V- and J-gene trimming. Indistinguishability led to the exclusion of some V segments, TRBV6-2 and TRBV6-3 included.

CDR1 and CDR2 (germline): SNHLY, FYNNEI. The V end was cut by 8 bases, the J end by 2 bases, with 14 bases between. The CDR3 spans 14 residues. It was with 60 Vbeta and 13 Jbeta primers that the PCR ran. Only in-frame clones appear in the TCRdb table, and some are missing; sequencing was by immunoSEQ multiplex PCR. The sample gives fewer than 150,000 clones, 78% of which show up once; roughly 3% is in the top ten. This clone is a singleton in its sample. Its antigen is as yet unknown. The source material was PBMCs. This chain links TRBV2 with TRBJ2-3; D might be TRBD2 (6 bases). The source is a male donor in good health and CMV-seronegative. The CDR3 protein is CASHRDSLTDTQYF. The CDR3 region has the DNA TGTGCCAGCCACCGGGACTCCCTCACAGATACGCAGTATTTT. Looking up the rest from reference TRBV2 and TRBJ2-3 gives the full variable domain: EPEVTQTPSHQVTQMGQEVILRCVPISNHLYFYWYRQILGQKVEFLVSFYNNEISEKSEIFDDQFSVERPDGSNFTLKIRSTKLEDSAMYFCASHRDSLTDTQYFGPGTRLTVL.